This T cell receptor beta chain derives from a study of immune evolution from preneoplasia to lung adenocarcinoma. Study-wide points: Top clone frequencies peaked in normal lung, apparently declining through invasive adenocarcinoma. T cell clonality was higher in KRAS-mutant than EGFR-mutant or wild-type nodules.

With regard to this clone: Its antigen remains unidentified.

Produced via immunoSEQ multiplex PCR; TCRdb's table is partial and in-frame only. The repertoire has 6,000 to 8,500 clones, about 83% of them found once; the top ten carry approximately 2.9%. Sequencing was carried out using FFPE minimally invasive lung adenocarcinoma tissue. The clonotype comes from a person aged 65 to 79 with lung adenocarcinoma.

The CDR3 nucleotides read TGTGCCAGCAGTGCACTCCCCGGACTAGGGGGCAATGAGCAGTTCTTC. The encoded protein is CASSALPGLGGNEQFF. This chain uses TRBV6-1 with TRBJ2-1; tentatively, D is TRBD2 (7 bases). Trimming left V 4 bases short and J 6 bases short, with 19 bases between. The CDR3 has 16 residues. Germline V CDR1 and CDR2: MNHNS, SASEGT.